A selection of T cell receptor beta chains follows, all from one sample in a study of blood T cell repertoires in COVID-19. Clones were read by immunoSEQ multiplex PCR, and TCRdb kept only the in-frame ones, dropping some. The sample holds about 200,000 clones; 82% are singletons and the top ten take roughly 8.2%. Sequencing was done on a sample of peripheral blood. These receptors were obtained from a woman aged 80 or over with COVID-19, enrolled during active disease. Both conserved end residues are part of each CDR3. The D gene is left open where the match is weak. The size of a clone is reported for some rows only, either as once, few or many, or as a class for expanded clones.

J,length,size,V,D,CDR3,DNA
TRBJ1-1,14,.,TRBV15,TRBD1,CATSRVQGGTEAFF,TGTGCCACCAGCAGAGTACAGGGGGGAACTGAAGCTTTCTTT
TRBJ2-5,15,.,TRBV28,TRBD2,CASSVAGGGQQTQYF,TGTGCCAGCAGCGTTGCGGGAGGGGGTCAACAGACCCAGTACTTC
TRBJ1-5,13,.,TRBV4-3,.,CASSQEYNQPQHF,TGCGCCAGCAGCCAAGAGTACAATCAGCCCCAGCATTTT
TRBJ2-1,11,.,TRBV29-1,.,CSATVNNEQFF,TGCAGCGCAACAGTGAACAATGAGCAGTTCTTC
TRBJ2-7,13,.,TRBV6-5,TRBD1,CASSRQGYYEQYF,TGTGCCAGCAGCAGACAGGGATACTACGAGCAGTACTTC
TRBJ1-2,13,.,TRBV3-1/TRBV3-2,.,CASSQDRDYGYTF,TGTGCCAGCAGCCAAGACAGGGACTATGGCTACACCTTC
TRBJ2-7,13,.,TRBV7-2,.,CASTSGLEGEQYF,TGTGCCAGCACCAGCGGGCTAGAGGGGGAGCAGTACTTC
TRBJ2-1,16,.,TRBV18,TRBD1,CASSPGQGASYNEQFF,TGTGCCAGCTCACCGGGACAGGGGGCGTCCTACAATGAGCAGTTCTTC
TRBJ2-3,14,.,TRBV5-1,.,CASSGDSGTDTQYF,TGCGCCAGCAGCGGGGACTCCGGCACAGATACGCAGTATTTT
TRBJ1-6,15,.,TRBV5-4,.,CASSLQAIGSSPLHF,TGTGCCAGCAGCTTGCAGGCAATCGGATCGTCACCCCTCCACTTT
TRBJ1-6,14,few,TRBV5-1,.,CASSLVGSNSPLHF,TGCGCCAGCAGCTTGGTGGGCAGCAATTCACCCCTCCACTTT